These T cell receptor beta chains were read from a single sample in a study of CD8+ T cells in alopecia areata. Clones were sequenced by immunoSEQ multiplex PCR, and TCRdb holds only the in-frame ones, with some missing. The repertoire holds 210,000 or so clones, more than 55% seen once, with around 1.2% in the top ten. The material was CD4+ T cells sorted from blood, obtained at approximately week 45, from a patient treated with tofacitinib. The receptor source for this set is a human donor with alopecia areata. Each CDR3 is given with its conserved first and last residue. The D gene is left open where the match is weak. A row's size may be missing; if present it is once, few, many or a size class.

J,D,V,length,size,DNA,CDR3
TRBJ1-5,-,TRBV10-2,14,-,TGCGCCAGCAGTGAGTCGGGGGGCCCCACTCCCCAGCATTTT,CASSESGGPTPQHF
TRBJ1-2,TRBD1,TRBV29-1,12,few,TGCAGCGCGGAAGGGACAGGGATTGGCTACACCTTC,CSAEGTGIGYTF
TRBJ2-5,-,TRBV30,12,-,TGTGCCTGGAGTAGGGGCCCGCAGACCCAGTACTTC,CAWSRGPQTQYF
TRBJ1-1,-,TRBV29-1,13,-,TGCAGCGTTGGCCCGGGAGCGAACACTGAAGCTTTCTTT,CSVGPGANTEAFF
TRBJ2-5,-,TRBV12-5,14,-,TGTGCTAGTGGTTTGGGGTTCGGAGGAGAGACCCAGTACTTC,CASGLGFGGETQYF
TRBJ1-1,-,TRBV29-1,15,-,TGCAGCGTTGGCCCCCTCGGTCAGGGGAACACTGAAGCTTTCTTT,CSVGPLGQGNTEAFF
TRBJ1-2,-,TRBV30,13,-,TGTGCCTGGATCCCGGAAGCCTACTATGGCTACACCTTC,CAWIPEAYYGYTF
TRBJ1-1,-,TRBV2,13,-,TGTGCCAGCAGCCCCCAGGGACTTGGGGAAGCTTTCTTT,CASSPQGLGEAFF
TRBJ2-1,-,TRBV2,10,-,TGTGCCAGCAGGGTCAATGAGCAGTTCTTC,CASRVNEQFF
TRBJ1-1,-,TRBV29-1,12,few,TGCAGCGTTGTTATAGGGGTCGGTGAAGCTTTCTTT,CSVVIGVGEAFF
TRBJ1-5,-,TRBV5-1,15,once,TGCGCCAGCAGCTTGGGTAGCGGTGGCAATCAGCCCCAGCATTTT,CASSLGSGGNQPQHF
TRBJ2-3,-,TRBV4-1,18,-,TGCGCCAGCAGCCAAGATAATGGCCGGGAGACTAGCACAGATACGCAGTATTTT,CASSQDNGRETSTDTQYF
TRBJ2-1,-,TRBV5-1,12,-,TGCGCCAGCAGCCCTGAAGGTCTATGGCAGTTCTTC,CASSPEGLWQFF
TRBJ2-7,TRBD2,TRBV4-1,16,-,TGCGCCAGCAGCCGTGTCTTCGGCGGGGGGGCGGGAGAGCAGTACTTC,CASSRVFGGGAGEQYF
TRBJ2-5,-,TRBV12-5,13,-,TGTGCTAGTGGTTTGGTATCAGGGGAGACCCAGTACTTC,CASGLVSGETQYF
TRBJ2-3,TRBD1,TRBV28,15,-,TGTGCCAGCAGGGCAGGGGGTTTAGGGTCAGATACGCAGTATTTT,CASRAGGLGSDTQYF
TRBJ2-2,-,TRBV11-2,15,-,TGTGCCAGCAGCTTCTCGCGGGGGCATACCGGGGAGCTGTTTTTT,CASSFSRGHTGELFF
TRBJ1-2,TRBD1,TRBV28,13,-,TGTGCCAGCAAGGTAGACAGGGGGTATGGCTACACCTTC,CASKVDRGYGYTF
TRBJ1-2,-,TRBV29-1,14,-,TGCAGCGTTGCGGGACAAGGGGGAATCTATGGCTACACCTTC,CSVAGQGGIYGYTF
TRBJ1-5,-,TRBV7-2,13,-,TGTGCCAGCAGCATCCGGGGGAATCAGCCCCAGCATTTT,CASSIRGNQPQHF
TRBJ1-5,-,TRBV21-1,19,-,TGTGCCAGCAGCACCCTGGGGGATTGGTACCTATATAGCAATCAGCCCCAGCATTTT,CASSTLGDWYLYSNQPQHF
TRBJ2-2,-,TRBV4-3,13,-,TGCGCCAGCAGCCAAGCAGGGGTCGGGGAGCTGTTTTTT,CASSQAGVGELFF
TRBJ2-7,TRBD2,TRBV29-1,15,-,TGCAGCGTTGTGTTGTGGGGGGGTCGGATCTACGAGCAGTACTTC,CSVVLWGGRIYEQYF
TRBJ2-6,-,TRBV2,19,-,TGTGCCAGCAGTGTTGAGGGGGTATCACCTGGCTCTGGGGCCAACGTCCTGACTTTC,CASSVEGVSPGSGANVLTF
TRBJ2-6,-,TRBV30,15,-,TGTGCCTGGAGTTATGCGGGAACCGGGGCCAACGTCCTGACTTTC,CAWSYAGTGANVLTF
TRBJ1-1,TRBD1,TRBV5-6,16,-,TGTGCCAGCAGGGGACAGGGTTATGACTTCGACACTGAAGCTTTCTTT,CASRGQGYDFDTEAFF
TRBJ1-3,TRBD1,TRBV30,21,-,TGTGCCTGGAGTGGGGTGATTGCCGGGACAGGGGGCGTCTTCTCTGGAAACACCATATATTTT,CAWSGVIAGTGGVFSGNTIYF
TRBJ2-5,-,TRBV6-1,13,-,TGTGCCAGCAGCAAGGGACCCGAAGAGACCCAGTACTTC,CASSKGPEETQYF
TRBJ2-1,-,TRBV19,14,-,TGTGCCAGTAGTATAAGGAGGACCTACAATGAGCAGTTCTTC,CASSIRRTYNEQFF
TRBJ2-1,-,TRBV4-1,14,-,TGCGCCAGCAGCCAAGATTCCGGCAGGAATGAGCAGTTCTTC,CASSQDSGRNEQFF
TRBJ1-6,-,TRBV2,13,-,TGTGCCAGCAGTGCCTTCGAGGATTCACCCCTCCACTTT,CASSAFEDSPLHF
TRBJ1-2,-,TRBV11-2,18,-,TGTGCCAGCAGCTTAGCGCGACGGATGTGGGGGGACCCCAATGGCTACACCTTC,CASSLARRMWGDPNGYTF
TRBJ1-6,-,TRBV7-2,14,-,TGTGCCAGCAGTTCAAACAGGGAAGGGTCACCCCTCCACTTT,CASSSNREGSPLHF
TRBJ2-2,-,TRBV29-1,14,-,TGCAGCGTTGTGGGGGATACGAACACCGGGGAGCTGTTTTTT,CSVVGDTNTGELFF
TRBJ2-7,-,TRBV7-2,15,-,TGTGCCAGCAGCCCAGGGGGGGTTGGCCGGAACGAGCAGTACTTC,CASSPGGVGRNEQYF
TRBJ2-5,-,TRBV29-1,13,few,TGCAGCGTTACAGGGGGGGGAGGAGAGACCCAGTACTTC,CSVTGGGGETQYF
TRBJ1-2,-,TRBV4-1,14,-,TGCGCCAGCAGCCAAGAAGGGGTTGCTCGCGGCTACACCTTC,CASSQEGVARGYTF
TRBJ1-2,-,TRBV29-1,13,-,TGCAGCATCACCCCCACAGGGATCTATGGCTACACCTTC,CSITPTGIYGYTF
TRBJ1-1,-,TRBV30,13,-,TGTGCCTGGGAGACAAGAAGGAACACTGAAGCTTTCTTT,CAWETRRNTEAFF
TRBJ1-5,-,TRBV5-6,15,-,TGTGCCAGCAGCCGGGGGCTAAAAAGCAATCAGCCCCAGCATTTT,CASSRGLKSNQPQHF
TRBJ1-1,TRBD1,TRBV6-6,11,few,TGTGCCAGCAGTTATGACAGGGAAACTTTCTTT,CASSYDRETFF
TRBJ2-7,-,TRBV7-6,13,-,TGTGCCAGCAGCTTAGCTCGGGGGAGCGAGCAGTACTTC,CASSLARGSEQYF
TRBJ1-1,-,TRBV5-1,16,once,TGCGCCAGCAGCTTGGCTACAGGTAACATGAACACTGAAGCTTTCTTT,CASSLATGNMNTEAFF
TRBJ2-3,TRBD2,TRBV9,15,-,TGTGCCAGCAGGCGAGCGGGGGGGAGCACAGATACGCAGTATTTT,CASRRAGGSTDTQYF
TRBJ1-3,-,TRBV29-1,12,few,TGCAGCGTTGAATCTTTCGGAAACACCATATATTTT,CSVESFGNTIYF
TRBJ2-7,-,TRBV27,16,-,TGTGCCAGCAGTTTTTGGGAAGGGCAGGGAAGGGACGAGCAGTACTTC,CASSFWEGQGRDEQYF
TRBJ1-2,-,TRBV5-1,12,few,TGCGCCAGCAGCTATCAAGGGGATGGCTACACCTTC,CASSYQGDGYTF
TRBJ1-5,-,TRBV27,15,-,TGTGCCAGCAGTTTTTCGACGGGTAGCAATCAGCCCCAGCATTTT,CASSFSTGSNQPQHF
TRBJ1-1,-,TRBV27,14,-,TGTGCCAGCAGTTCGGGGCAGATGAACACTGAAGCTTTCTTT,CASSSGQMNTEAFF
TRBJ1-2,-,TRBV4-3,14,-,TGCGCCAGCAGCCAAGAGCCTCAAAACTATGGCTACACCTTC,CASSQEPQNYGYTF
TRBJ2-4,-,TRBV6-6,14,few,TGTGCCAGCAGTTACGAACAGGTTCAAAACATTCAGTACTTC,CASSYEQVQNIQYF
TRBJ1-2,-,TRBV19,13,few,TGTGCCAGTAGTCCGAGGGGAATGGGCGGCTACACCTTC,CASSPRGMGGYTF
TRBJ1-1,-,TRBV15,12,-,TGTGCCACATCAGTCAGGGGCACTGAAGCTTTCTTT,CATSVRGTEAFF
TRBJ2-1,TRBD1,TRBV27,13,few,TGTGCCAGTACCGGGACAGCTAACAATGAGCAGTTCTTC,CASTGTANNEQFF
TRBJ2-7,-,TRBV6-6,14,-,TGTGCCAGCAGTTTTGGCACCCAGGGCCACGAGCAGTACTTC,CASSFGTQGHEQYF
TRBJ1-6,TRBD1,TRBV10-2,13,-,TGCGCCAGCAGTGGACAGGGGGACTCACCCCTCCACTTT,CASSGQGDSPLHF